Below, 21 T cell receptor beta chains from the same sample are listed, as sequenced in a study of blood T cell repertoires in COVID-19. Assay: immunoSEQ multiplex PCR; the TCRdb copy retains only in-frame clones and omits some. The data contain about 50,000 clones, roughly nine tenths of them singletons. Material: peripheral blood. Every receptor here comes from a human donor in a cohort sampled during active COVID-19.

This clone was detected only once. J is TRBJ1-2 and V is TRBV19; tentatively, D is TRBD1 (5 bases). The CDR3 runs 16 residues. Germline lookup yields CDR1 LNHDA and CDR2 SQIVND (reference sequence). V shed 5 bases and J shed 4 bases, with 20 bases lying between them. The CDR3 loop reads CASSGGTGRILYGYTF. The CDR3 nucleotides are TGTGCCAGTAGTGGCGGGACGGGACGGATCCTCTATGGCTACACCTTC.

CDR3 residues: CASSLKEGYGYTF. The CDR3 DNA is TGTGCCAGCAGTTTAAAGGAGGGCTATGGCTACACCTTC. The rearrangement links TRBV12-3 or TRBV12-4 to TRBJ1-2; D gene ambiguous. The CDR3 runs 13 residues. V gave up 2 bases and J gave up 4 bases, with 8 bases separating them.

This chain connects TRBV7-2 to TRBJ1-2; D is possibly TRBD1 (6 bases). The V gene lost 1 base and the J gene lost 5 bases, with 14 bases spanning the gap. Germline V lookup: CDR1 SGHTA, CDR2 FQGNSA. The CDR3 has 15 amino acids. The CDR3 nucleotides read TGTGCCAGCAGCTTAGGGCCTCAGGGGCGGTATGGCTACACCTTC. It yields the protein CASSLGPQGRYGYTF.

The V gene is TRBV5-1, the J gene TRBJ2-5; 11 bases are shared with TRBD2. After removal of 4 bases from V and 1 base from J, the junction contained 3 bases not matched to a gene. The germline V gene encodes CDR1 SGHRS and CDR2 YFSETQ. The CDR3 contains 15 residues. CDR3: CASSPGTSGQETQYF. Here the CDR3 DNA reads TGCGCCAGCAGCCCGGGGACTAGCGGCCAAGAGACCCAGTACTTC.

The V and J genes are TRBV28 and TRBJ2-7; no definite D call. Per germline, CDR1 MDHEN and CDR2 SYDVKM. V was pared by 2 bases and J by 1 base, with 9 bases between. This CDR3 has 14 amino acids. The CDR3 coding sequence is TGTGCCAGCAGTTTAGTTTCTGTGTCCTACGAGCAGTACTTC. Translation gives CASSLVSVSYEQYF.

As for this clone: Other DNA sequences in this sample translate to the same CDR3. The chain uses TRBV12-3 or TRBV12-4 and TRBJ1-1; TRBD1 is a possible D gene (5 bases). The V end lost 1 base, the J end lost 4 bases, and 7 bases lay between the germline ends. CDR3 size: 13 residues. The CDR3, as DNA: TGTGCCAGCAGTTTAGGACAGTCCACTGAAGCTTTCTTT. Translating it yields CASSLGQSTEAFF.

This chain links TRBV10-2 with TRBJ2-3, with 10 bases aligning to TRBD2. The CDR3 spans 15 residues. The junction had 6 bases not matched to a gene; V was cut back by 3 bases and J by 6 bases. Germline values: CDR1 WSHSY, CDR2 SAAADI. This CDR3 is CASSELAGIGDTQYF. CDR3 DNA sequence: TGCGCCAGCAGTGAACTAGCGGGGATAGGGGATACGCAGTATTTT.

Only one count was recorded for this clone. The rearrangement links TRBV30 to TRBJ1-1; 8 bases map to TRBD1. Germline values: CDR1 GTSNPN, CDR2 SVGIG (reference sequence). The CDR3 consists of 14 residues. Trimming cost V 3 bases and J 0 bases; bases outside gene matches: 3. The CDR3 protein is CAWSRGLLNTEAFF. CDR3 coding DNA: TGTGCCTGGAGCAGGGGGCTATTGAACACTGAAGCTTTCTTT.

CDR3 loop: CAWGTENTEAFF. CDR3 nucleotides: TGTGCCTGGGGGACAGAGAACACTGAAGCTTTCTTT. V usage is TRBV30 and J usage is TRBJ1-1; 7 nucleotides agree with TRBD1. The length of the CDR3 is 12 residues. V lost 5 bases to trimming and J lost 1 base; unmatched junction nucleotides: 1. Per the germline V gene, CDR1 is GTSNPN and CDR2 is SVGIG (reference sequence).

The V and J genes are TRBV10-2 and TRBJ2-7, with no clear D. There are 13 residues in the CDR3. Between the trimmed V and J ends, which lost 6 bases and 3 bases, there was a span of 12 bases. Germline assignment: CDR1 WSHSY and CDR2 SAAADI. The CDR3 nucleotides read TGCGCCAGCAGAGCAGGTCCAGTCTACGAGCAGTACTTC. It translates to CASRAGPVYEQYF.

This clone was seen a few times. The genes are TRBV7-9 and TRBJ2-7; 11 bases map to TRBD2. CDR3 size: 16 residues. V lost 2 bases, J lost 2 bases, and 5 bases stayed unmatched. CDR1 is SEHNR and CDR2 is FQNEAQ in the germline V gene (reference sequence). The CDR3 is CASSLPLAGDPYEQYF. The DNA for the CDR3 is TGTGCCAGCAGCTTACCACTAGCGGGGGACCCCTACGAGCAGTACTTC.

The chain couples TRBV3-1 (or the pseudogene TRBV3-2) to TRBJ1-2, with a possible D match to TRBD1 (6 bases). This CDR3 spans 15 amino acids. Trimming pared 0 bases from V and 5 bases from J, leaving 13 bases between. Per germline, CDR1 LGHDT and CDR2 YNNKEL (reference sequence). CDR3 region: CASSQDSGTKYGYTF. The DNA for the CDR3 is TGTGCCAGCAGCCAAGATTCCGGGACAAAATATGGCTACACCTTC.

The V call is TRBV29-1, the J call TRBJ2-1; 13 positions match TRBD2. The germline V gene has CDR1 SQVTM and CDR2 ANQGSEA. The trim removed 6 bases at V and 6 bases at J, leaving 8 bases unmatched. This CDR3 has 15 amino acids. The CDR3 nucleotides read TGCAGCGTCCTCCCACTAGCGGGGGGGCGCAATGAGCAGTTCTTC. It codes for CSVLPLAGGRNEQFF.

CDR3 in DNA: TGTGCCAGCAGCCCGTTCCGTCTAGCGGTGAGCACAGATACGCAGTATTTT. Encoded protein: CASSPFRLAVSTDTQYF. The chain is built from TRBV9 and TRBJ2-3; 7 bases are a match to TRBD2. The CDR3 sequence is 17 residues long. The V segment lost 4 bases and the J segment 0 bases; nucleotides outside the gene matches: 11. Germline values: CDR1 SGDLS, CDR2 YYNGEE.

The chain links TRBV2 to TRBJ2-1; TRBD2 agrees at 13 bases. V trimming: 4 bases; J trimming: 5 bases; junction bases outside the gene matches: 2. There are 15 residues in the CDR3. From germline, CDR1 is SNHLY and CDR2 FYNNEI. DNA for the CDR3: TGTGCCAGCAGTGGAGGGACTAGCGGGAACAATGAGCAGTTCTTC. It yields the protein CASSGGTSGNNEQFF.

V usage is TRBV25-1 and J usage is TRBJ2-2; TRBD1 matches 8 bases. The CDR3 spans 17 residues. The V segment lost 3 bases and the J segment 5 bases; nucleotides outside the gene matches: 11. Germline V CDR1 and CDR2: MGHDK, SYGVNS. The CDR3 DNA sequence: TGTGCCAGCAGTGAGGGGGGCAGGGGGCTTATAACCGGGGAGCTGTTTTTT. Translation gives CASSEGGRGLITGELFF.

This chain uses TRBV4-3 with TRBJ2-7; D possibly corresponds to TRBD1 (6 bases). V lost 4 bases, J lost 3 bases, and 16 bases lay in between. The CDR3 has 15 residues. Per germline, CDR1 LGHNA and CDR2 YSLEER. Here the CDR3 reads CASSPGSGGGYEQYF. CDR3 in DNA: TGCGCCAGCAGCCCAGGGAGTGGGGGCGGCTACGAGCAGTACTTC.

In this sample, this clone turned up a few times. The chain couples TRBV28 to TRBJ1-5; unclear D gene. The germline V gene has CDR1 MDHEN and CDR2 SYDVKM. CDR3 length equals 12 residues. Trimming took 1 base from V and 9 from J, leaving 7 bases between them. The CDR3 loop reads CASSLSQLPQHF. As DNA, the CDR3 is TGTGCCAGCAGTTTATCCCAATTGCCCCAGCATTTT.

J is TRBJ1-4 and V is TRBV7-8, with 7 positions matching TRBD1. The V gene end was trimmed by 0 bases and the J gene end by 8 bases; junction bases not matched to a gene: 9. This CDR3 contains 16 residues. Per the germline V gene, CDR1 is SGHVS and CDR2 is FQNEAQ. The DNA for the CDR3 is TGTGCCAGCAGCTTAGCAAGAGGACAGGCGGGGGAAAAACTGTTTTTT. Amino acid sequence: CASSLARGQAGEKLFF.

This clone was counted a single time. The chain combines TRBV28 with TRBJ2-7, with D maybe TRBD1 (6 bases). Trimming cost V 5 bases and J 2 bases, with 19 bases left between them. Germline V lookup: CDR1 MDHEN, CDR2 SYDVKM. This CDR3 contains 16 residues. The CDR3 sequence: CASSPARDTLTYEQYF. CDR3 sequence (DNA): TGTGCCAGCAGTCCTGCCCGGGACACCTTAACCTACGAGCAGTACTTC.

V is TRBV9 and J is TRBJ2-3; TRBD2 might be the D (6 bases). Trimming took off 0 bases at V and 2 bases at J, with 13 bases between the two ends. Germline V gives CDR1 SGDLS, CDR2 YYNGEE. The CDR3 extends over 16 amino acids. CDR3 loop: CASSVGAGSSTDTQYF. The CDR3 coding sequence is TGTGCCAGCAGCGTAGGGGCCGGGAGTTCCACAGATACGCAGTATTTT.